Listed below are T cell receptor beta chains from one sample, sequenced in a study of blood T cell repertoires in COVID-19. Clones were sequenced by immunoSEQ multiplex PCR, and TCRdb holds only the in-frame ones, with some missing. The table has 160,000 or so clones, approximately 80% seen once. Sequences were obtained from PBMCs or T cells enriched from blood (not recorded which). The receptor source for this set is a man aged 40-50 years who had recovered from COVID-19. Both conserved end residues are part of each CDR3. The order of the fields is clone size, J gene, D gene, V gene, CDR3 DNA, CDR3 protein. D genes are given only for firm matches. Clone size is stated in some rows and not others, as once, few, many or a class when expanded.

once | TRBJ1-1 | TRBD1 | TRBV28 | TGTGCCAGCAGTTTATCCCCGACAGGGGGCACTGAAGCTTTCTTT | CASSLSPTGGTEAFF
. | TRBJ1-2 | TRBD1 | TRBV12-3/TRBV12-4 | TGTGCCAGCAGTCCCCTCCAGGGACAGCGGGAGGCCTTC | CASSPLQGQREAF
. | TRBJ2-2 | TRBD1 | TRBV10-3 | TGTGCCATCAGCCCCGGGACAGGCTCTCCAGCACACACCGGGGAGCTGTTTTTT | CAISPGTGSPAHTGELFF
. | TRBJ2-1 | TRBD1 | TRBV6-4 | TGTGCCAGCAGGACCGGTATAGGCAGGGGGTCCGATGAGCAGTTCTTC | CASRTGIGRGSDEQFF
few | TRBJ1-6 | TRBD1 | TRBV4-1 | TGCGCCAGCAGCCCGCCAGACAGGGAGAATTCACCCCTCCACTTT | CASSPPDRENSPLHF
. | TRBJ1-3 | TRBD1 | TRBV10-3 | TGTGCCATCAGTGGGTGGACAGGGTTCGGAAACACCATATATTTT | CAISGWTGFGNTIYF
. | TRBJ1-2 | TRBD1 | TRBV7-8 | TGTGCCAGCAGCTTATTCGGACAGGGTTCCTATGGCTACACCTTC | CASSLFGQGSYGYTF
. | TRBJ1-6 | . | TRBV5-4 | TGTGCCAGCAGCTTGGGGCAGGAGGGCACCTATAATTCACCCCTCCACTTT | CASSLGQEGTYNSPLHF
. | TRBJ2-3 | TRBD2 | TRBV18 | TGTGCCAGCTCCTGGACTAGCGGGGGGGGCACAGATACGCAGTATTTT | CASSWTSGGGTDTQYF
. | TRBJ1-5 | . | TRBV2 | TGTGCCAGCAGTCCACAGGGATTTGGCAATCAGCCCCAGCATTTT | CASSPQGFGNQPQHF
. | TRBJ1-1 | . | TRBV24-1 | TGTGCCACCAGTGATTCCAGGGTGAACACTGAAGCTTTCTTT | CATSDSRVNTEAFF
. | TRBJ2-1 | . | TRBV3-1/TRBV3-2 | TGTGCCAGCAGCCAAGAAGGAGGGCACGATGAGCAGTTCTTC | CASSQEGGHDEQFF
. | TRBJ1-3 | . | TRBV3-1/TRBV3-2 | TGTGCCAGCAGCTCGGGACATGCAAACACCATATATTTT | CASSSGHANTIYF